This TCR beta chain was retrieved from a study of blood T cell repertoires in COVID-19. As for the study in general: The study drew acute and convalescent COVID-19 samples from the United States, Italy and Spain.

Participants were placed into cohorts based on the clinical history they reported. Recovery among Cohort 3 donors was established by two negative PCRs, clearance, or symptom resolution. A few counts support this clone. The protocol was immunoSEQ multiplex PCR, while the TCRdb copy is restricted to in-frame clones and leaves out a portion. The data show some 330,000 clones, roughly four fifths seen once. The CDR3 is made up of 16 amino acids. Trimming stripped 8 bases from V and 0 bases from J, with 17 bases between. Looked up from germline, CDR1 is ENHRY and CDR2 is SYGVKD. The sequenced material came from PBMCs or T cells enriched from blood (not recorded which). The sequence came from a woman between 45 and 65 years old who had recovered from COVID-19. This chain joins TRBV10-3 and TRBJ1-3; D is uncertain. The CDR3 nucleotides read TGTGCCATCGCGGGGTCAGAAAGTCTCTCTGGAAACACCATATATTTT. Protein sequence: CAIAGSESLSGNTIYF.